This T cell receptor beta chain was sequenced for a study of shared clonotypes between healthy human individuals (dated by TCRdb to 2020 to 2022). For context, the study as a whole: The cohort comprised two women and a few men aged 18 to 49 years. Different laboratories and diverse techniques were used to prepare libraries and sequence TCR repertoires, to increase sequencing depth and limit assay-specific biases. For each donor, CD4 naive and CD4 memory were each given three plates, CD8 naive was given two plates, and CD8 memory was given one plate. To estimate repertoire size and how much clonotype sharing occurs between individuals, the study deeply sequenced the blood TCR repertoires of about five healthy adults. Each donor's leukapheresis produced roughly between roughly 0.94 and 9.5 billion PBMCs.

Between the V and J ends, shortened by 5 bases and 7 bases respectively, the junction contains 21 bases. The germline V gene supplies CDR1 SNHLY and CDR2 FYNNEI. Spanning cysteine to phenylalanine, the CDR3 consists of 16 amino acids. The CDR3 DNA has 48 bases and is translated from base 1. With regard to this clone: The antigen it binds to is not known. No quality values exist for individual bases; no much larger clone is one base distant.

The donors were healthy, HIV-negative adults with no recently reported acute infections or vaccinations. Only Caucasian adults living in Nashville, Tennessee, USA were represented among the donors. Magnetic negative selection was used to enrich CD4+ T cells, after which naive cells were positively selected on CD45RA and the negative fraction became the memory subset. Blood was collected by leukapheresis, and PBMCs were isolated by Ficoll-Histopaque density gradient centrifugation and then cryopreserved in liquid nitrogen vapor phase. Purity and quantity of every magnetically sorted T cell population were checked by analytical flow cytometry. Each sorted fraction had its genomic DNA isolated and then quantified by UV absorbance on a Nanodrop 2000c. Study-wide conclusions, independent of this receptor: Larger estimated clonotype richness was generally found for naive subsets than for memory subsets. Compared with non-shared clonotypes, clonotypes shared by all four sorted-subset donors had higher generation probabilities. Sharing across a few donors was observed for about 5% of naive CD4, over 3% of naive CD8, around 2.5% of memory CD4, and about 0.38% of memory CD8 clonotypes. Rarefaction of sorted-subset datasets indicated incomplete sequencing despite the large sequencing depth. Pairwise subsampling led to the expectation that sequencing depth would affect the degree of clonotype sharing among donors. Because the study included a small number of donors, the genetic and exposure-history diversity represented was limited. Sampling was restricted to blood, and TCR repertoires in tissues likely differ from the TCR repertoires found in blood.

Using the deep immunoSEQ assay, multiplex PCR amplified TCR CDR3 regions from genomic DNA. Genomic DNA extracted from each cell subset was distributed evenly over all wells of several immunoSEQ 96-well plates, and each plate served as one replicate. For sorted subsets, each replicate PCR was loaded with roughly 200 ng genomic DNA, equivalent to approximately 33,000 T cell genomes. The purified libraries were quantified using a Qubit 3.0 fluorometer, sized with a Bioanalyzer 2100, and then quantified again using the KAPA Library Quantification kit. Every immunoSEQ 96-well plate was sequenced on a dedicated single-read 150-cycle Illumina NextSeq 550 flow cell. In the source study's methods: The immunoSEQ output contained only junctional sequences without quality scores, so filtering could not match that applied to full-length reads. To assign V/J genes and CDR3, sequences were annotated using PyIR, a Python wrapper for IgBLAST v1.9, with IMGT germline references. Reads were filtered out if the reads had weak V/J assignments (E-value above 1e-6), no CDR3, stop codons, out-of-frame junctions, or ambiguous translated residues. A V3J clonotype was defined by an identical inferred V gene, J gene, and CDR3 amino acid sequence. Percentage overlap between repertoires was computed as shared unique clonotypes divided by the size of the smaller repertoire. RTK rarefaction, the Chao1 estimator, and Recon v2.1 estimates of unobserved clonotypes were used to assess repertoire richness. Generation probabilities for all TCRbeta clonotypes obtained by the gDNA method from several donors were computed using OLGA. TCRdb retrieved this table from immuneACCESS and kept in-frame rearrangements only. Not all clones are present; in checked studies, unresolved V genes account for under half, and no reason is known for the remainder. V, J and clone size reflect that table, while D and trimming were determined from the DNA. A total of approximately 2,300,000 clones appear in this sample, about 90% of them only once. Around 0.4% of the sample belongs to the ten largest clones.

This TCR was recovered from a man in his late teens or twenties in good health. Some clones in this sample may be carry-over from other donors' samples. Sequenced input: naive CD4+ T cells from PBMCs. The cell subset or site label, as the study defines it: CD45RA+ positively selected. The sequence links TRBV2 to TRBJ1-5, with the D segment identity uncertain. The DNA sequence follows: TGTGCCAGCAGTACTTCCCAACCGGCCGCCAGGCAGCCCCAGCATTTT. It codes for CASSTSQPAARQPQHF.